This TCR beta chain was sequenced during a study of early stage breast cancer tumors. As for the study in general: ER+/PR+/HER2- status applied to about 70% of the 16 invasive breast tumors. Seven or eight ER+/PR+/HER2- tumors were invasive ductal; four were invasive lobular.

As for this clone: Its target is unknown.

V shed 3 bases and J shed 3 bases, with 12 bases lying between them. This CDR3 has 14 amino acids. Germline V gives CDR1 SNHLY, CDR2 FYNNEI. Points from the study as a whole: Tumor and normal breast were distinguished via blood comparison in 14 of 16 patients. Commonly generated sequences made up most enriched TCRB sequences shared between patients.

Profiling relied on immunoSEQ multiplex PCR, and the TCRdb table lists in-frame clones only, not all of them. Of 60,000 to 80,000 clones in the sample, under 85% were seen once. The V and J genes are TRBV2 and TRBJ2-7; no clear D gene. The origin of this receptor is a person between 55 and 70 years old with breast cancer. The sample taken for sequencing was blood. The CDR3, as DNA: TGTGCCAGCAGTGAGATGGGAACCGACTACGAGCAGTACTTC. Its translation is CASSEMGTDYEQYF. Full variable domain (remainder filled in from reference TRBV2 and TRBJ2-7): EPEVTQTPSHQVTQMGQEVILRCVPISNHLYFYWYRQILGQKVEFLVSFYNNEISEKSEIFDDQFSVERPDGSNFTLKIRSTKLEDSAMYFCASSEMGTDYEQYFGPGTRLTVT.